Listed here are 21 T cell receptor beta chains from one sample, sequenced in a study of CD8+CD57+ T cells in acquired aplastic anemia. Flow cytometry had shown expanded CD8+CD57+ cells in the patients chosen for sequencing. CDR3 and TCR beta VDJ profiling relied on genomic DNA as the template. TCRdb called the reads again in MiXCR, with one record for every CDR3 protein. The repertoire consists of 200,000 to 250,000 distinct CDR3 sequences, with approximately 45% occurring once and the leading ten covering 7.8%. The specimen was sorted CD4+, CD8+, or CD8+CD57+ T cells (not recorded which) from PBMCs. The source is a human donor with aplastic anemia.

This rearrangement joins TRBV27 to TRBJ1-6; D might be TRBD1 (5 bases). The V and J ends lost 6 bases and 7 bases respectively, with 16 bases between them. CDR3 length: 15 amino acids. Germline V gene lookup returns CDR1 MNHEY and CDR2 SMNVEV (reference sequence). The CDR3 region has the DNA TGTGCCAGCAGGGGAACTGACAGATTCAATTCACCCCTCCACTTT. Encoded protein: CASRGTDRFNSPLHF.

Ten or more counts support this clonotype. This rearrangement joins TRBV25-1 to TRBJ1-1; D not resolved. This CDR3 is built from 14 residues. V was clipped by 3 bases and J by 1 base, with 9 bases between them. Germline CDR1 is MGHDK and CDR2 is SYGVNS. The CDR3 DNA reads as TGTGCCAGCAGTGACAAGGGTAGGAACACTGAAGCTTTCTTT. This sequence encodes CASSDKGRNTEAFF.

J is TRBJ1-1 and V is TRBV6-2 or TRBV6-3; D gene ambiguous. Deletions cut 6 bases from V and 0 bases from J, with 5 bases between. This CDR3 has 12 amino acids. Germline-derived CDR1 and CDR2 are MNHEY and SVGEGT. The CDR3 loop reads CASREMNTEAFF. Here the CDR3 DNA reads TGTGCCAGCAGAGAGATGAACACTGAAGCTTTCTTT.

V usage is TRBV7-9 and J usage is TRBJ1-2; D uncertain. CDR1 is SEHNR and CDR2 is FQNEAQ in the germline V gene (reference sequence). V was cut by 2 bases and J by 6 bases, with 7 bases left in between. This CDR3 has 12 amino acids. The CDR3 region is CASSLPRDGYTF. CDR3 DNA: TGTGCCAGCAGCTTACCTAGGGATGGCTACACCTTC.

The rearrangement links TRBV29-1 to TRBJ2-7, with D perhaps matching TRBD2 (5 bases). Germline V lookup: CDR1 SQVTM, CDR2 ANQGSEA. The CDR3 covers 13 residues. The V end was cut by 5 bases, the J end by 4 bases, with 15 bases between. The CDR3, as DNA: TGCAGCGTTAAAGCCGGGATTAATTACGAGCAGTACTTC. It translates to CSVKAGINYEQYF.

V is TRBV27 and J is TRBJ1-5; tentatively, D is TRBD1 (6 bases). The V and J ends lost 5 bases and 3 bases respectively, with 11 bases between them. This CDR3 spans 14 amino acids. Germline V CDR1 and CDR2: MNHEY, SMNVEV (reference sequence). The CDR3 region has the DNA TGTGCCAGCAGTAGGCAGGGGACCAATCAGCCCCAGCATTTT. Amino acids: CASSRQGTNQPQHF.

The V gene is TRBV12-3 or TRBV12-4, the J gene TRBJ2-7, with 7 bases aligning to TRBD1. V lost 4 bases to trimming and J lost 0 bases; unmatched junction nucleotides: 3. This CDR3 is built from 14 residues. The CDR3 bases are TGTGCCAGCAGTTCCGGGACAGTCTCCTACGAGCAGTACTTC. It codes for CASSSGTVSYEQYF.

This rearrangement joins TRBV6-5 to TRBJ1-4; perhaps TRBD1 as D (5 bases). Trimming removed 4 bases at V and 6 bases at J, with 15 bases between. The CDR3 has 15 amino acids. CDR1 is MNHEY and CDR2 is SVGAGI in the germline V gene. CDR3 protein: CASSSGPTRDEKLFF. CDR3 nucleotide sequence: TGTGCCAGCAGTTCGGGGCCCACCCGGGATGAAAAACTGTTTTTT.

This clonotype appeared many times. The chain links TRBV30 to TRBJ1-1; 8 nucleotides agree with TRBD1. V gave up 5 bases and J gave up 0 bases; unmatched junction bases: 5. CDR1 is GTSNPN and CDR2 is SVGIG in the germline V gene (reference sequence). This CDR3 comprises 14 residues. The chain's CDR3 is CAWDTGGMNTEAFF. The CDR3, as DNA: TGTGCCTGGGACACAGGGGGTATGAACACTGAAGCTTTCTTT. The full variable domain, rest sourced from reference TRBV30 and TRBJ1-1, is SQTIHQWPATLVQPVGSPLSLECTVEGTSNPNLYWYRQAAGRGLQLLFYSVGIGQISSEVPQNLSASRPQDRQFILSSKKLLLSDSGFYLCAWDTGGMNTEAFFGQGTRLTVV.

As concerns this clonotype: One junction end disagrees with the germline gene, perhaps due to a read error. The chain couples TRBV7-6 to TRBJ2-7; D is undetermined. Per the germline V gene, CDR1 is SGHVS and CDR2 is FNYEAQ. This CDR3 region has 14 residues. The CDR3 loop is CASSLEPIPYEQYF. CDR3 DNA sequence: TGCGCCAGCAGCTTAGAGCCCATCCCCTACGAGCAGTACTTC.

The table lists this clonotype with many counts. The CDR3 sequence is CASSQESAPSTDTQYF. The CDR3 DNA follows: TGTGCCAGCAGCCAAGAATCGGCACCTAGCACAGATACGCAGTATTTT. This chain links TRBV14 with TRBJ2-3; D gene uncertain. Per the germline V gene, CDR1 is SGHDN and CDR2 is FVKESK. Trimming pared 0 bases from V and 0 bases from J, leaving 10 bases between. The CDR3 sequence is 16 residues long.

CDR3 region: CASSAIAGGVYEQYF. Written as DNA, the CDR3 is TGTGCCAGCAGCGCTATAGCGGGGGGTGTCTACGAGCAGTACTTC. This chain connects TRBV9 to TRBJ2-7; TRBD2 matches 10 bases. V shed 3 bases, J shed 3 bases, and the junction held 6 bases outside the gene matches. Looked up from germline, CDR1 is SGDLS and CDR2 is YYNGEE. The CDR3 has 15 amino acids.

A note on this clonotype: A much larger clone differs from this one at a single base, so this may be a read error. The V and J genes are TRBV2 and TRBJ2-7; 7 bases are shared with TRBD2. J gave up 4 bases and V 6 bases, and 12 bases lay outside the gene matches. This CDR3 spans 15 amino acids. Germline CDR1 is SNHLY and CDR2 is FYNNEI. CDR3 nucleotide sequence: TGTGCCAGCAGCAGGAGCGGGGAGGGTGGGTACGAGCAGTACTTC. Protein: CASSRSGEGGYEQYF. Drawing the rest from reference TRBV2 and TRBJ2-7, the complete variable domain is EPEVTQTPSHQVTQMGQEVILRCVPISNHLYFYWYRQILGQKVEFLVSFYNNEISEKSEIFDDQFSVERPDGSNFTLKIRSTKLEDSAMYFCASSRSGEGGYEQYFGPGTRLTVT.

The V call is TRBV29-1, the J call TRBJ2-1; D not resolved. CDR1 and CDR2 from the germline V gene are SQVTM and ANQGSEA. The CDR3 runs 11 residues. CDR3 loop: CTLDPYNEQFF. The CDR3 nucleotides read TGCACCCTGGACCCTTACAATGAGCAGTTCTTC.

There are many counts of this clonotype. This chain connects TRBV7-8 to TRBJ1-3; no firm D call. The CDR3 covers 17 residues. V was clipped by 5 bases and J by 0 bases, with 17 bases between them. From germline, CDR1 is SGHVS and CDR2 FQNEAQ. CDR3 residues: CASSPAVEPSSGNTIYF. In nucleotides, the CDR3 is TGTGCCAGCAGCCCCGCCGTGGAACCGAGCTCTGGAAACACCATATATTTT.

This clonotype was seen many times. The V call is TRBV4-3, the J call TRBJ1-6; no definite D call. The CDR3 is 13 residues long. V was pared by 0 bases and J by 8 bases, with 5 bases between. Looked up from germline, CDR1 is LGHNA and CDR2 is YSLEER. CDR3 DNA sequence: TGCGCCAGCAGCCAAGATACCCATTCACCCCTCCACTTT. It codes for CASSQDTHSPLHF.

The V and J genes are TRBV7-9 and TRBJ1-5; 8 bases agree with TRBD1. This CDR3 contains 14 residues. Germline V lookup: CDR1 SEHNR, CDR2 FQNEAQ (reference sequence). V lost 5 bases and J lost 6; bases outside the gene matches: 6. This chain's CDR3 is CASSVTDRAQPQHF. The CDR3 nucleotides are TGTGCCAGCAGCGTTACGGACAGGGCTCAGCCCCAGCATTTT.

This clonotype turned up a few times. The chain is built from TRBV7-2 and TRBJ2-7; TRBD1 agrees at 9 bases. Looked up from germline, CDR1 is SGHTA and CDR2 is FQGNSA. The CDR3 covers 14 residues. The trim removed 5 bases at V and 6 bases at J, leaving 8 bases unmatched. The CDR3 region is CASSPDRGMGEQYF. The CDR3 region has the DNA TGTGCCAGCAGCCCGGACAGGGGAATGGGCGAGCAGTACTTC.

This clonotype showed up many times. CDR3 amino acids: CASSQRDGTQYF. In nucleotides, the CDR3 is TGTGCCAGCAGCCAAAGGGACGGTACGCAGTATTTT. J is TRBJ2-3 and V is TRBV3-1, with D possibly being TRBD1 or TRBD2 (5 bases each). The CDR3 sequence is 12 residues long. Germline loops: CDR1 LGHDT, CDR2 YNNKEL (reference sequence). The V end lost 2 bases, the J end lost 8 bases, and 8 bases lay between the germline ends.

This clonotype was recorded at least ten times. V gene TRBV10-3 combines with J gene TRBJ2-1, with 10 bases identical to TRBD2. This CDR3 region has 15 residues. Germline V gives CDR1 ENHRY, CDR2 SYGVKD. The junction had 9 bases not matched to a gene; V was cut back by 3 bases and J by 10 bases. The CDR3 sequence: CAISEAGGDIPEQFF. The CDR3, as DNA: TGTGCCATCAGTGAAGCGGGAGGGGACATACCAGAGCAGTTCTTC.

This sequence joins TRBV20-1 and TRBJ1-6; 9 bases align to TRBD1. The CDR3 consists of 14 residues. V lost 3 bases, J lost 9 bases, and 6 bases stayed unmatched. Germline V gene data show CDR1 as DFQATT and CDR2 as SNEGSKA (reference sequence). The CDR3 DNA reads TGCAGTGCTAGGGGCGGGACAGGGAGTTCACCCCTCCACTTT. It yields the protein CSARGGTGSSPLHF.